Shown below are 25 T cell receptor beta chains from a single sample sequenced in a study of long-term antiretroviral therapy in people with HIV. Survey level was the resolution at which the v3.0 immunoSEQ assay ran. Produced via immunoSEQ multiplex PCR; TCRdb's table is partial and in-frame only. The table has 37,000 or so clones, 75% to 85% seen once. The sequenced sample was unsorted PBMCs, obtained 3.4 years after starting antiretroviral therapy. The receptor source for this set is a man in his thirties or forties with HIV.

This clone was observed once. V is TRBV6-5 and J is TRBJ2-1; D remains ambiguous. With 7 bases removed from V and 0 bases from J, the gap between germline ends came to 1 base. This CDR3 contains 11 residues. Germline lookup yields CDR1 MNHEY and CDR2 SVGAGI. As DNA, the CDR3 is TGTGCCAGCACCTCCTACAATGAGCAGTTCTTC. This gives the protein CASTSYNEQFF.

The CDR3 is CASSLELVGIYEQYF. The DNA for the CDR3 is TGTGCCAGCAGCTTGGAGCTAGTCGGGATCTACGAGCAGTACTTC. This rearrangement joins TRBV5-5 to TRBJ2-7, with D possibly being TRBD2 (5 bases). This CDR3 has 15 residues. Germline V gives CDR1 SGHKS, CDR2 YYEKEE (reference sequence). V lost 0 bases to trimming and J lost 3 bases, with 13 bases between them.

The sample holds a few counts of this clone. J is TRBJ2-2 and V is TRBV6-5; 8 positions match TRBD1. The CDR3 totals 14 residues. Losses at the gene ends were 5 bases for V and 7 bases for J; bases not matched to a gene: 6. Germline V lookup: CDR1 MNHEY, CDR2 SVGAGI. Here the CDR3 DNA reads TGTGCCAGCAGTGAAGGACAGGGCCTCGGGGAGCTGTTTTTT. Translation: CASSEGQGLGELFF.

This clone was recorded only once. This chain links TRBV6-5 with TRBJ2-3; 8 bases agree with TRBD1. The junction had 7 bases not matched to a gene; V was cut back by 6 bases and J by 5 bases. From germline, CDR1 is MNHEY and CDR2 SVGAGI. The CDR3 is 14 amino acids. The CDR3 region is CASSYDRGGDTQYF. In DNA, the CDR3 is TGTGCCAGCAGCTACGACAGGGGAGGAGATACGCAGTATTTT.

The V and J genes are TRBV4-1 and TRBJ2-5; D assignment may be TRBD1 or TRBD2 (5 bases each). Germline lookup yields CDR1 MGHRA and CDR2 YSYEKL. With 1 base removed from V and 4 bases from J, the gap between germline ends came to 10 bases. The CDR3 totals 14 residues. As DNA, the CDR3 is TGCGCCAGCAGCCAAGTAGGGGAGAGAGAGACCCAGTACTTC. It yields the protein CASSQVGERETQYF.

This chain joins TRBV6-1 and TRBJ2-7, with 7 bases lining up with TRBD1. J was trimmed by 3 bases and V by 6 bases; bases with no gene match: 5. The CDR3 runs 13 residues. CDR1 and CDR2 (germline): MNHNS, SASEGT. CDR3 amino acids: CASSRQGYYEQYF. Here the CDR3 DNA reads TGTGCCAGCAGCCGACAGGGTTACTACGAGCAGTACTTC.

Only a few counts were recorded for this clone. The gene calls are TRBV27 and TRBJ1-5, with D perhaps matching TRBD1 (6 bases). CDR3 length: 14 amino acids. Trimming took 6 bases from V and 7 from J, leaving 16 bases between them. Germline CDR1 and CDR2: MNHEY and SMNVEV (reference sequence). DNA of the CDR3: TGTGCCAGCAGGGTACAGGGATTTGAACAGCCCCAGCATTTT. Translation: CASRVQGFEQPQHF.

The rearrangement links TRBV20-1 to TRBJ1-1; D possibly corresponds to TRBD1 (5 bases). Looked up from germline, CDR1 is DFQATT and CDR2 is SNEGSKA (reference sequence). The V gene lost 0 bases and the J gene lost 11 bases, with 10 bases spanning the gap. The CDR3 loop spans 11 amino acids. The CDR3 nucleotides are TGCAGTGCTAGAGATAGCAGGGCTGCTTTCTTT. It encodes CSARDSRAAFF.

A few counts support this clone. This chain joins TRBV5-1 and TRBJ1-2, with D maybe TRBD1 (5 bases). CDR1 and CDR2 (germline): SGHRS, YFSETQ. This CDR3 is 12 amino acids long. V lost 0 bases and J 8 bases, leaving 8 bases between the germline ends. The DNA of the CDR3 is TGCGCCAGCAGCTTGGCGGCAGGGGGCTACACCTTC. This codes for CASSLAAGGYTF.

This clone showed up just once. The chain has TRBV19 and TRBJ1-3; D is unclear. Trimming stripped 7 bases from V and 2 bases from J, with 3 bases between. Germline V gives CDR1 LNHDA, CDR2 SQIVND (reference sequence). The length of the CDR3 is 11 residues. DNA for the CDR3: TGTGCCAGTAACGCTGGAAACACCATATATTTT. Translated, it gives CASNAGNTIYF.

This clone was seen only a few times. The CDR3 nucleotides read TGTGCCAGCAGCGCGTCTAGCACAGATACGCAGTATTTT. Amino acids: CASSASSTDTQYF. The chain couples TRBV5-4 to TRBJ2-3, with D unresolved. The germline V gene encodes CDR1 SGHNT and CDR2 YYREEE (reference sequence). Trimming left V 4 bases short and J 0 bases short, with 6 bases between. This CDR3 has 13 amino acids.

This clone was detected only a few times. This chain links TRBV30 with TRBJ2-7, with 8 bases that match TRBD1. Germline V CDR1 and CDR2: GTSNPN, SVGIG (reference sequence). This CDR3 region has 15 residues. Trimming at V came to 2 bases and at J to 7 bases, leaving 13 bases not matched to a gene. The CDR3 loop reads CAWSFPGQALREQYF. CDR3 nucleotide sequence: TGTGCCTGGAGTTTCCCGGGACAGGCCTTAAGAGAGCAGTACTTC.

The chain has TRBV28 and TRBJ2-7; no reliable D call. The length of the CDR3 is 14 residues. V lost 7 bases and J lost 4, with 17 bases in between. CDR1 and CDR2 from the germline V gene are MDHEN and SYDVKM. CDR3 DNA: TGTGCCAGCACCCACGAGGCCACAGAGTACGAGCAGTACTTC. Its translation is CASTHEATEYEQYF.

This chain joins TRBV27 and TRBJ2-7, with D possibly being TRBD1 (6 bases). Deletions cut 2 bases from V and 1 base from J, with 6 bases between. Germline V gene lookup returns CDR1 MNHEY and CDR2 SMNVEV (reference sequence). The CDR3 loop spans 13 amino acids. CDR3 region: CASSLGQSYEQYF. The CDR3 nucleotides are TGTGCCAGCAGTTTAGGACAGTCCTACGAGCAGTACTTC.

This rearrangement joins TRBV19 to TRBJ2-7; D call uncertain. V was clipped by 5 bases and J by 3 bases, with 11 bases between them. Germline CDR1 and CDR2: LNHDA and SQIVND (reference sequence). The CDR3 totals 13 residues. The CDR3 sequence is CASSPSRNYEQYF. The CDR3 DNA is TGTGCCAGTAGTCCCAGTAGAAACTACGAGCAGTACTTC.

This clone occurred a few times. The rearrangement uses TRBV4-2 and TRBJ2-6; D remains ambiguous. The CDR3 is 16 amino acids. V was shortened by 0 bases and J by 0 bases, with 6 bases between the two germline ends. Germline assignment: CDR1 LGHNA and CDR2 YNFKEQ. CDR3 residues: CASSQEGNSGANVLTF. The DNA of the CDR3 is TGTGCCAGCAGCCAAGAAGGTAACTCTGGGGCCAACGTCCTGACTTTC.

This clone is a singleton in its sample. The rearrangement links TRBV5-1 to TRBJ1-5; maybe TRBD1 (5 bases). The CDR3 is made up of 15 amino acids. Trimming cost V 4 bases and J 6 bases, with 17 bases left between them. CDR1 is SGHRS, CDR2 YFSETQ, per germline. The CDR3 DNA is TGCGCCAGCAGCGCCGGGGACGCCCTGGGTCAGCCCCAGCATTTT. It specifies CASSAGDALGQPQHF.

The rearrangement uses TRBV5-1 and TRBJ2-7, with D uncertain. Trimming stripped 4 bases from V and 5 bases from J, with 19 bases between. This CDR3 is built from 15 residues. Germline V gene sequence: CDR1 SGHRS, CDR2 YFSETQ. The CDR3 DNA is TGCGCCAGCAGCCGAAGCTCTCGCGCTGACGACGAGCAGTACTTC. Residues: CASSRSSRADDEQYF.

Here the CDR3 DNA reads TGTGCCAGCTCAGATAAACAGGGGTACACCGGGGAGCTGTTTTTT. Residues: CASSDKQGYTGELFF. V and J are TRBV18 and TRBJ2-2; TRBD1 agrees at 7 bases. CDR3 length equals 15 residues. The V and J ends lost 5 bases and 3 bases, in that order; junction bases with no gene match: 6. Looked up from germline, CDR1 is KGHSH and CDR2 is LQKENI.

The chain carries TRBV19 and TRBJ2-1; 7 nucleotides match TRBD1. The CDR3 has 13 residues. Germline CDR1 and CDR2: LNHDA and SQIVND (reference sequence). V trimming: 4 bases; J trimming: 5 bases; junction bases outside the gene matches: 2. The CDR3: CASSRQGNNEQFF. The CDR3 region has the DNA TGTGCCAGTAGTAGACAGGGAAACAATGAGCAGTTCTTC. The entire variable domain, with the rest obtained from reference TRBV19 and TRBJ2-1, is as follows: DGGITQSPKYLFRKEGQNVTLSCEQNLNHDAMYWYRQDPGQGLRLIYYSQIVNDFQKGDIAEGYSVSREKKESFPLTVTSAQKNPTAFYLCASSRQGNNEQFFGPGTRLTVL.

J is TRBJ1-2 and V is TRBV7-9; D gene unclear. This CDR3 is 14 amino acids long. The germline CDR1 and CDR2 sequences are SEHNR and FQNEAQ (reference sequence). Trimming took off 6 bases at V and 8 bases at J, with 19 bases between the two ends. CDR3 in amino acids: CASSRETKVDGYTF. Here the CDR3 DNA reads TGTGCCAGCAGTCGCGAGACCAAAGTTGACGGCTACACCTTC.

The chain uses TRBV19 and TRBJ2-5; the D is unclear. In germline, CDR1 is LNHDA, CDR2 SQIVND (reference sequence). The CDR3 spans 12 residues. V lost 6 bases to trimming and J lost 4 bases, with 9 bases between them. CDR3 in DNA: TGTGCCAGTAGCCCGTGGGGAGAGACCCAGTACTTC. It specifies CASSPWGETQYF.

This clone showed up just a few times. V is TRBV2 and J is TRBJ1-2, with 9 bases that match TRBD1. Germline-derived CDR1 and CDR2 are SNHLY and FYNNEI. CDR3 size: 12 residues. Unmatched junction bases numbered 4, after V lost 6 bases and J lost 8 bases. The CDR3 DNA reads TGTGCCAGCAGGGGGACAGGGCTAGGCTACACCTTC. It translates to CASRGTGLGYTF.

The V gene is TRBV5-1, the J gene TRBJ2-7; TRBD2 matches 11 bases. Germline V CDR1 and CDR2: SGHRS, YFSETQ. The CDR3 sequence is 15 residues long. V was pared by 2 bases and J by 4 bases, with 5 bases of the junction left unmatched. CDR3 in DNA: TGCGCCAGCAGCTTAGGACTAGCGGGTTTATACGAGCAGTACTTC. Its protein is CASSLGLAGLYEQYF.

V gene TRBV5-1 combines with J gene TRBJ2-7; 8 nucleotides line up with TRBD2. J lost 2 bases, V lost 4 bases, and 8 bases had no gene match. The germline CDR1 and CDR2 sequences are SGHRS and YFSETQ. There are 15 residues in the CDR3. The CDR3 DNA reads TGCGCCAGCAGCCCGGGGGGGGCTTTGACCTACGAGCAGTACTTC. Encoded protein: CASSPGGALTYEQYF.